What follows is one T cell receptor beta chain and its context. Amplification of the TCR beta CDR3 regions used RNA transcripts (as template). HTBI-primed RT-PCR formed the first round, and a multiplex PCR formed the second. TCRdb reprocessed the multiplex PCR reads with MiXCR, giving one entry per CDR3 protein. The sample yields 300,000 to 450,000 distinct CDR3 sequences, approximately 18% seen once. The sample is drawn from a study of Graves' ophthalmopathy and Graves' hyperthyroidism. The evidence that diagnosis relied on was clinical symptoms, serum thyroxine, TRAb, thyroid ultrasound and orbital computed tomography. The V gene's germline CDR1 is MNHNS and CDR2 SASEGT. The CDR3 loop spans 13 amino acids. With 5 bases removed from V and 1 base from J, the gap between germline ends came to 9 bases.

This receptor was obtained from an adult woman with stable Graves' hyperthyroidism. The sequencing input was peripheral blood. The V and J genes are TRBV6-1 and TRBJ2-7; D call uncertain. The CDR3 here is CASSIVGSYEQYF. The CDR3 region has the DNA TGTGCCAGCAGTATCGTTGGATCCTACGAGCAGTACTTC.